Presented here are 18 T cell receptor beta chains from one specimen sequenced in a study of T cells after yellow fever vaccination. MiXCR, run by TCRdb on the 5' RACE reads, gives a single entry per CDR3 protein. Of under 6,000 distinct CDR3 sequences in the sample, 6% to 8.5% were seen once. Sequenced material: PBMCs, either bulk or a sorted T-cell subset (CD4+, CD8+, memory, or dextramer-sorted; not recorded which), taken 15 days after the yellow fever booster vaccination. These receptor sequences come from a young man who received the YFV17D yellow fever vaccine.

This clonotype was picked up a small number of times. The gene calls are TRBV7-3 and TRBJ2-3; 8 bases map to TRBD2. The J segment lost 2 bases and the V segment lost 1 base, leaving 2 bases of the junction unmatched. Per germline, CDR1 SGHTA and CDR2 FQGTGA. This CDR3 is 15 amino acids long. The CDR3 loop is CASSLRREDTDTQYF. In nucleotides, the CDR3 is TGTGCCAGCAGCTTAAGGCGGGAGGACACAGATACGCAGTATTTT.

This clonotype ranks as medium-sized. The genes are TRBV20-1 and TRBJ1-5; D is undetermined. CDR1 and CDR2 from the germline V gene are DFQATT and SNEGSKA (reference sequence). The CDR3 loop spans 14 amino acids. Trimming stripped 6 bases from V and 0 bases from J, with 12 bases between. The CDR3 sequence is CSATTVYSNQPQHF. Written as DNA, the CDR3 is TGCAGTGCAACTACGGTCTATAGCAATCAGCCCCAGCATTTT.

By frequency in the sample, this clonotype is medium-sized. The V call is TRBV10-3, the J call TRBJ2-1, with D perhaps given as TRBD1 or TRBD2 (5 bases each). Germline V gene lookup returns CDR1 ENHRY and CDR2 SYGVKD. The V end was cut by 6 bases, the J end by 5 bases, with 11 bases between. This CDR3 is 13 amino acids long. CDR3 in DNA: TGTGCCATCAGCTGGGACGTTAACAATGAGCAGTTCTTC. This codes for CAISWDVNNEQFF.

By proportion, this clonotype is medium-sized. The chain recombines TRBV29-1 with TRBJ2-1, with TRBD1 matching 9 bases. The trim removed 1 base at V and 3 bases at J, leaving 1 base unmatched. CDR1 is SQVTM, CDR2 ANQGSEA, per germline. The CDR3 spans 14 residues. DNA of the CDR3: TGCAGCGTTGAAGGGGACAGGGACTACAATGAGCAGTTCTTC. Translating gives CSVEGDRDYNEQFF.

By share, this clonotype counts as medium-sized. The J gene is TRBJ2-3, the V gene TRBV18, with a weak D call TRBD2 (5 bases). The V gene's germline CDR1 is KGHSH and CDR2 LQKENI. The CDR3 covers 16 residues. V lost 3 bases, J lost 5 bases, and 18 bases lay in between. CDR3 in amino acids: CASSPDYPTLLDTQYF. The CDR3 bases are TGTGCCAGCTCACCCGACTACCCGACCTTACTAGATACGCAGTATTTT.

By share, this clonotype ranks as medium-sized. This sequence joins TRBV20-1 and TRBJ2-3, with D unresolved. Germline-derived CDR1 and CDR2 are DFQATT and SNEGSKA (reference sequence). This CDR3 is 13 amino acids long. With 4 bases removed from V and 0 bases from J, the gap between germline ends came to 8 bases. The chain's CDR3 is CSAKGGSTDTQYF. As DNA, the CDR3 is TGCAGTGCTAAGGGCGGAAGCACAGATACGCAGTATTTT.

By share of the sample, this clonotype is medium-sized. The CDR3 nucleotides read TGCAGCGTTGTGGGGCAGTCGGGGGAGACCCAGTACTTC. It specifies CSVVGQSGETQYF. The chain carries TRBV29-1 and TRBJ2-5; D possibly uses TRBD1 or TRBD2 (5 bases each). Looked up from germline, CDR1 is SQVTM and CDR2 is ANQGSEA. V lost 4 bases and J 5 bases, leaving 14 bases between the germline ends. This CDR3 region has 13 residues. Full variable domain (missing parts from reference TRBV29-1 and TRBJ2-5): SAVISQKPSRDICQRGTSLTIQCQVDSQVTMMFWYRQQPGQSLTLIATANQGSEATYESGFVIDKFPISRPNLTFSTLTVSNMSPEDSSIYLCSVVGQSGETQYFGPGTRLLVL.

The chain combines TRBV3-1 with TRBJ2-7; possibly TRBD2 for D (5 bases). CDR1 is LGHDT, CDR2 YNNKEL, per germline (reference sequence). The germline V and J ends were trimmed by 7 bases and 2 bases, with 18 bases remaining between them. The CDR3 consists of 15 residues. In nucleotides, the CDR3 is TGTGCCAGCACCCAGCAGGTCTCCGGGACCTACGAGCAGTACTTC. Residues: CASTQQVSGTYEQYF.

This clonotype is labeled as medium-sized (0.01 to 0.1%). The V call is TRBV5-1, the J call TRBJ2-7, with unresolved D. V was pared by 3 bases and J by 9 bases, with 19 bases between. In germline, CDR1 is SGHRS, CDR2 YFSETQ. The length of the CDR3 is 14 residues. The CDR3 DNA reads TGCGCCAGCAGCTCGGAGACTCCGAGCTTGGGGCAGTACTTC. The encoded protein is CASSSETPSLGQYF.

This clonotype is labeled medium-sized (0.01 to 0.1%). For the CDR3, the DNA is TGTGCCAGCAGTTTAATAGGGACAAACACCGGGGAGCTGTTTTTT. It codes for CASSLIGTNTGELFF. J is TRBJ2-2 and V is TRBV6-5; possible D gene TRBD1, 6 bases. Germline loops: CDR1 MNHEY, CDR2 SVGAGI. Deletions cut 4 bases from V and 2 bases from J, with 11 bases between. The CDR3 sequence is 15 residues long.

The table lists this clonotype with many counts. The rearrangement joins TRBV7-2 to TRBJ2-5; no firm D call. With 5 bases removed from V and 4 bases from J, the gap between germline ends came to 14 bases. This CDR3 is 14 amino acids long. CDR1 is SGHTA, CDR2 FQGNSA, per germline. CDR3 bases: TGTGCCAGCAGCCGTCCGGGTCGAGGAGAGACCCAGTACTTC. Its protein product is CASSRPGRGETQYF. The full variable domain, in which reference TRBV7-2 and TRBJ2-5 provide the parts outside the CDR3, is GAGVSQSPSNKVTEKGKDVELRCDPISGHTALYWYRQSLGQGLEFLIYFQGNSAPDKSGLPSDRFSAERTGGSVSTLTIQRTQQEDSAVYLCASSRPGRGETQYFGPGTRLLVL.

This clonotype is medium-sized in the sample. Here the CDR3 DNA reads TGCAGTGCTCGACGCCGGGGTTACAATGAGCAGTTCTTC. Encoded protein: CSARRRGYNEQFF. The V and J genes are TRBV20-1 and TRBJ2-1; maybe TRBD2 (5 bases). V was shortened by 5 bases and J by 4 bases, with 12 bases between the two germline ends. There are 13 residues in the CDR3. Germline V gene sequence: CDR1 DFQATT, CDR2 SNEGSKA (reference sequence).

Within the sample, this clonotype is medium-sized. The chain couples TRBV3-1 to TRBJ2-1; D call uncertain. Germline CDR1 and CDR2: LGHDT and YNNKEL (reference sequence). Trimming removed 3 bases from V and 9 bases from J, with 15 bases in between. The CDR3 sequence is 14 residues long. The CDR3 DNA is TGTGCCAGCAGCCAGTGGAAGTGGGGTGGTGAGCAGTTCTTC. Protein sequence: CASSQWKWGGEQFF.

Judged by abundance, this clonotype is medium-sized. The chain uses TRBV19 and TRBJ1-2; D gene uncertain. The length of the CDR3 is 11 residues. V was cut by 10 bases and J by 5 bases, with 11 bases left in between. CDR1 and CDR2 from the germline V gene are LNHDA and SQIVND (reference sequence). As DNA, the CDR3 is TGTGCCACCTTCTATCTTTATGGCTACACCTTC. Protein product: CATFYLYGYTF.

This clonotype was counted at least ten times. V usage is TRBV18 and J usage is TRBJ2-2; D remains unclear. This CDR3 region has 14 residues. Trimming took off 1 base at V and 1 base at J, with 4 bases between the two ends. CDR1 is KGHSH and CDR2 is LQKENI in the germline V gene. DNA for the CDR3: TGTGCCAGCTCACCACAGAGGAACACCGGGGAGCTGTTTTTT. This encodes CASSPQRNTGELFF. The full variable domain, rest sourced from reference TRBV18 and TRBJ2-2, is NAGVMQNPRHLVRRRGQEARLRCSPMKGHSHVYWYRQLPEEGLKFMVYLQKENIIDESGMPKERFSAEFPKEGPSILRIQQVVRGDSAAYFCASSPQRNTGELFFGEGSRLTVL.

This clonotype was recorded many times. The chain employs TRBV7-7 and TRBJ2-1, with TRBD2 matching 12 bases. V lost 1 base, J lost 9 bases, and 4 bases stayed unmatched. Germline V gene lookup returns CDR1 SSHAT and CDR2 FNYEAQ (reference sequence). The CDR3 runs 15 residues. The CDR3 region is CASSLGGLAGTEQFF. The CDR3 nucleotides are TGTGCCAGCAGCTTAGGTGGACTAGCGGGAACTGAGCAGTTCTTC.

The chain joins TRBV7-2 to TRBJ2-1; D perhaps matches TRBD1 (5 bases). The CDR3 has 14 residues. Germline assignment: CDR1 SGHTA and CDR2 FQGNSA. The V and J ends lost 10 bases and 6 bases respectively, with 19 bases between them. The CDR3 nucleotides read TGTGCCATCGGCCCTGGGGCAGGGATCAATGAGCAGTTCTTC. Amino acids: CAIGPGAGINEQFF.

Ten or more counts support this clonotype. V is TRBV5-6 and J is TRBJ2-3, with D unresolved. The CDR3 has 14 residues. Germline V gene lookup returns CDR1 SGHDT and CDR2 YYEEEE. The ends were cut back, 2 bases at V and 0 bases at J, with 7 bases in the middle. The CDR3 DNA follows: TGTGCCAGCAGCTTCGGGCCTAGCACAGATACGCAGTATTTT. Translating gives CASSFGPSTDTQYF.